The next 9 T cell receptor beta chains were all read from a single sample in a study of blood T cell repertoires in COVID-19 (dated by TCRdb to about 2020). The protocol used for the library was the immunoSEQ multiplex PCR assay. The table was pulled from immuneACCESS by TCRdb, which kept in-frame rearrangements only. Such tables lose some clones; where checked, under half of the loss comes from unresolved V genes, and the rest has no known cause. The sample data list tens of thousands of clones, and 70% to 90% of these were observed just once. More than 1% of the sample is held by the ten biggest clonotypes. The specimen was peripheral blood. These TCRs come from a middle-aged man with acute or convalescent COVID-19.

The chain employs TRBV11-3 and TRBJ2-3, with 12 nucleotides matching TRBD2. This CDR3 spans 16 amino acids. From germline, CDR1 is SGHNT and CDR2 YENEEA. V was pared by 5 bases and J by 4 bases, with 7 bases of the junction left unmatched. CDR3 nucleotides: TGTGCCAGCAGCCCCCGGACTAGCGGGGACTCAGATACGCAGTATTTT. This codes for CASSPRTSGDSDTQYF.

The CDR3 DNA follows: TGTGCCATCACTAGCGGGACAGGCCCTCTCTACGAGCAGTACTTC. Amino acid sequence: CAITSGTGPLYEQYF. V usage is TRBV10-3 and J usage is TRBJ2-7, with D possibly TRBD2 on 9 matching bases. Trimming took off 7 bases at V and 3 bases at J, with 19 bases between the two ends. The CDR3 runs to 15 residues. Germline-derived CDR1 and CDR2 are ENHRY and SYGVKD.

This clone was recorded only once. The rearrangement links TRBV30 to TRBJ1-2; 8 nucleotides agree with TRBD1. J gave up 4 bases and V 6 bases, and 13 bases lay outside the gene matches. From germline, CDR1 is GTSNPN and CDR2 SVGIG (reference sequence). CDR3 size: 15 residues. CDR3 nucleotide sequence: TGTGCCTGCCGTTTTGGGACAGGCGCTCTCTATGGCTACACCTTC. Residues: CACRFGTGALYGYTF.

The chain uses TRBV5-1 and TRBJ2-3; D is possibly TRBD2 (6 bases). CDR3 size: 16 residues. The V end lost 4 bases, the J end lost 1 base, and 16 bases lay between the germline ends. From germline, CDR1 is SGHRS and CDR2 YFSETQ. CDR3 DNA: TGCGCCAGCAGCCCGGCCGAGCGGGCCGGCACAGATACGCAGTATTTT. Translating gives CASSPAERAGTDTQYF.

The chain carries TRBV7-3 and TRBJ2-2; D perhaps matches TRBD2 (5 bases). V lost 4 bases and J lost 4, with 16 bases in between. From germline, CDR1 is SGHTA and CDR2 FQGTGA. CDR3 length: 16 residues. The CDR3 spells CASSSSSIASTGELFF. As DNA, the CDR3 is TGTGCCAGCAGCTCGTCTAGCATCGCGAGCACCGGGGAGCTGTTTTTT.

The chain couples TRBV6-6 to TRBJ1-1; D gene unclear. With 5 bases removed from V and 1 base from J, the gap between germline ends came to 8 bases. CDR3 length equals 13 residues. Looked up from germline, CDR1 is MNHNY and CDR2 is SVGAGI (reference sequence). For the CDR3, the DNA is TGTGCCAGCAGTCCCCGGGGGAACACTGAAGCTTTCTTT. The encoded protein is CASSPRGNTEAFF.

This clone was seen a single time. J is TRBJ2-3 and V is TRBV28, with D unresolved. The CDR3 length is 11 residues. Trimming shortened V by 3 bases and J by 6 bases, and 4 bases separated the two germline ends. The germline V gene encodes CDR1 MDHEN and CDR2 SYDVKM. CDR3 loop: CASSLRDTQYF. CDR3 sequence (DNA): TGTGCCAGCAGTTTGAGGGATACGCAGTATTTT.

The chain links TRBV7-6 to TRBJ2-3, with 15 bases fitting TRBD2. V dropped 5 bases and J dropped 8; count of bases not matched to a gene: 11. This CDR3 region has 17 residues. Germline V CDR1 and CDR2: SGHVS, FNYEAQ. The CDR3, as DNA: TGTGCCAGCAGCCCTTGGACTAGCGGGGGGGGCTGGGGTACGCAGTATTTT. Its protein is CASSPWTSGGGWGTQYF.

The chain recombines TRBV4-2 with TRBJ2-7; TRBD2 might be the D (6 bases). The CDR3 spans 13 residues. Deletions cut 1 base from V and 3 bases from J, with 7 bases between. CDR1 LGHNA and CDR2 YNFKEQ come from the germline V gene. CDR3 in amino acids: CASSQGGDYEQYF. CDR3 bases: TGTGCCAGCAGCCAAGGGGGGGACTACGAGCAGTACTTC.